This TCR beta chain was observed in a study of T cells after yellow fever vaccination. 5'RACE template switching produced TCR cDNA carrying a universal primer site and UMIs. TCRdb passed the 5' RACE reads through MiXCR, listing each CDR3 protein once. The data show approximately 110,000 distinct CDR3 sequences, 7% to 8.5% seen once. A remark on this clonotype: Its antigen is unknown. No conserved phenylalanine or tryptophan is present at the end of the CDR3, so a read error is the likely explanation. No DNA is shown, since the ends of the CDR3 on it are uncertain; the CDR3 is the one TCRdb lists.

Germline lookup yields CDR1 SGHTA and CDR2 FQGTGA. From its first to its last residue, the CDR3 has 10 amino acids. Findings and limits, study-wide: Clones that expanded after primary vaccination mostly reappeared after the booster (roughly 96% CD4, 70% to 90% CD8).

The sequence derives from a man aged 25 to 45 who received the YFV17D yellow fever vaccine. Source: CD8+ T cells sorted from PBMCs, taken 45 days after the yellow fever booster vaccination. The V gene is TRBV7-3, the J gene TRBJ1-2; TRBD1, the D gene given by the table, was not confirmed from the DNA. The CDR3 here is CACATGKGTL.